The T cell receptor beta chain described here comes from a study of T cell responses to AZD1222 COVID-19 vaccine. Study context: Pooled together were second doses at about 4 or about 12 weeks.

TCRdb's table, derived via immunoSEQ multiplex PCR, lists solely in-frame clones and lacks some. Of approximately 73,000 clones in the sample, nearly 85% were seen once. Overall study results and limits: Among vaccine-associated CD4 TCRs, coverage spanned spike, with dominance at 160-218 and 743-854.

A note on this clone: Its antigen remains unidentified.

The V end was cut by 4 bases, the J end by 0 bases, with 13 bases between. In germline, CDR1 is MRHNA, CDR2 SNTAGT. The CDR3 is 16 residues long. The source was peripheral blood, collected on day 0 of AZD1222 vaccination. J is TRBJ2-1 and V is TRBV6-4; D perhaps matches TRBD1 (6 bases). The clonotype was recovered from an adult in good health. The DNA for the CDR3 is TGTGCCAGCAGTGGGACAGTTCCCAGCTCCTACAATGAGCAGTTCTTC. It translates to CASSGTVPSSYNEQFF.